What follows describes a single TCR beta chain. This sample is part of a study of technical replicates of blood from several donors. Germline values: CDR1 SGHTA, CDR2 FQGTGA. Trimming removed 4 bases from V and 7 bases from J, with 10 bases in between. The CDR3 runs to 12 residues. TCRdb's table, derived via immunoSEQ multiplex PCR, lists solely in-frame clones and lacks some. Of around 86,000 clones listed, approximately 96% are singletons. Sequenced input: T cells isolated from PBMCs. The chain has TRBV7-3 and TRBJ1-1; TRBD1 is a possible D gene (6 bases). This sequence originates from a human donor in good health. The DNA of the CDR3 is TGTGCCAGCAGCTCAACACAGGGTGAAGCTTTCTTT. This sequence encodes CASSSTQGEAFF.